This T cell receptor (beta chain) was identified during a study of blood T cell repertoires in COVID-19. As for the study in general: Material from acute and convalescent COVID-19 was sourced from the United States, Italy and Spain. T cells, B-cell-depleted T cells, or PBMCs provided the cDNA or gDNA that served as material.

A remark on this clone: Other DNA sequences from this sample encode an identical CDR3 as well.

Original methodology: Counts of nucleated cells, estimated from reference gene primer amplification, were obtained. Only in-frame clones appear in the TCRdb table, and some are missing; sequencing was by immunoSEQ multiplex PCR. V and J calls and clone size are copied from that table; D and trimming were computed from the DNA. The sample carries 200,000 or so clones, 79% recorded once. Between the trimmed V and J ends, which lost 1 base and 1 base, there was a span of 8 bases. The CDR3 sequence is 14 residues long. Germline loops: CDR1 MNHNS, CDR2 SASEGT. V and J are TRBV6-1 and TRBJ2-7; no clear D. The origin of this receptor is a man aged 55 to 69 with active or convalescent COVID-19. Sequencing was done on a sample of peripheral blood. CDR3 protein: CASSEVGGSYEQYF. CDR3 nucleotide sequence: TGTGCCAGCAGTGAAGTAGGCGGTTCCTACGAGCAGTACTTC.